This T cell receptor beta chain was observed in a study of T cells in Graves' hyperthyroidism and ophthalmopathy. General study results and limits: Blood samples included most of the expanded thyroid clonotypes exceeding 0.001.

Patients were excluded for uncontrolled infection, other autoimmune disease, pregnancy or lactation. From roughly 9.2 ml of fresh peripheral blood, PBMCs were isolated. The CDR3 loop spans 15 amino acids. With 5 bases clipped from V and 5 bases from J, the junction kept 7 bases outside the gene matches. Looked up from germline, CDR1 is SNHLY and CDR2 is FYNNEI. Amplification of TCR beta CDR3 regions was performed using RNA transcripts as template. The HTBI primer set was used in a first-round RT-PCR of the TCR CDR3. A single record per CDR3 protein comes from TCRdb applying MiXCR to the multiplex PCR reads. The table has more than 500,000 distinct CDR3 sequences, 14% seen once. This clonotype was counted a few times. Its cognate antigen is unknown.

This chain joins TRBV2 and TRBJ2-5; TRBD1 agrees at 11 bases. Source material: blood. The clonotype originates from a woman aged 35 to 49 with Graves' hyperthyroidism. CDR3 sequence reads: CASSRDRGVWETQYF. Written as DNA, the CDR3 is TGTGCCAGCAGTCGGGACAGGGGGGTTTGGGAGACCCAGTACTTC.